This TCR beta chain appears in the sequencing data of a study of regulatory T cells. Patients aged 2 to 39 years had fewer naive and more memory CD4+ and CD8+ T cells. CD4+ T cells were divided by sorting: CD25-high CD127-low Tregs, CD25-low CD127-high conventional cells. Comment on this clone: Its specificity is not known.

Study-wide results and caveats: In CD3G-deficient patients, conventional CD4+ T cells were enriched for hydrophobic CDR3 residues at positions 6 and 7. Skewed V and J usage and few unique V-J pairs marked patient repertoires, most in Tregs.

This CDR3 spans 11 amino acids. Germline V gene sequence: CDR1 DFQATT, CDR2 SNEGSKA (reference sequence). V gave up 7 bases and J gave up 3 bases, with 7 bases separating them. Primers: 52 TRBV forward and 13 TRBJ reverse. Data came from immunoSEQ multiplex PCR; TCRdb stores just in-frame clones and leaves some out. Here the sample spans 20,000 to 25,000 clones, about 88% being singletons. The TCR sequence derives from a child aged 5-17 years with CD3G deficiency. The sample comprised conventional CD4+ T cells sorted from blood. The rearrangement uses TRBV20-1 and TRBJ1-3; D not resolved. The CDR3 region is CSGLIGNTIYF. In DNA, the CDR3 is TGCAGTGGCTTGATTGGAAACACCATATATTTT.